This passage covers 10 T cell receptor beta chains from one sample sequenced in a study of T cells after yellow fever vaccination. TCRdb used MiXCR to reprocess the 5' RACE reads, holding one entry per CDR3 protein. In the table there are 300,000 to 400,000 distinct CDR3 sequences, under 7.5% of which are singletons. Sequences were derived from PBMCs, sampled 5 days after the yellow fever booster vaccination. These receptors all stem from a man in his thirties or forties who received the YFV17D yellow fever vaccine.

This clonotype was counted at least ten times. CDR3 sequence: CASTRSSPEFYEQYF. As DNA, the CDR3 is TGTGCCAGCACCAGATCGAGTCCGGAGTTCTACGAGCAGTACTTC. The V call is TRBV6-2 or TRBV6-3, the J call TRBJ2-7, with D unresolved. The CDR3 contains 15 residues. V lost 7 bases and J 3 bases, leaving 19 bases between the germline ends. Germline V gene sequence: CDR1 MNHEY, CDR2 SVGEGT.

The chain couples TRBV29-1 to TRBJ2-1; 9 bases agree with TRBD2. The V gene's germline CDR1 is SQVTM and CDR2 ANQGSEA. The CDR3 spans 15 residues. Germline trimming cut 1 base from V and 2 bases from J; bases unmatched to any gene: 3. The CDR3 protein is CSVEGLAVTYNEQFF. CDR3 bases: TGCAGCGTTGAAGGACTAGCGGTAACCTACAATGAGCAGTTCTTC.

This clonotype was detected a few times. CDR3 sequence (DNA): TGTGCCAGCAGCTCCATATCGGGTGATGAGCAGTACTTC. Protein sequence: CASSSISGDEQYF. The V call is TRBV5-4, the J call TRBJ2-7, with D unclear. V shed 3 bases and J shed 7 bases, with 14 bases lying between them. Germline CDR1 is SGHNT and CDR2 is YYREEE (reference sequence). CDR3 size: 13 residues.

This clonotype was picked up many times. The J gene is TRBJ2-5, the V gene TRBV7-2, with a tentative D call TRBD2 (7 bases). The CDR3 is 14 amino acids. V lost 1 base and J 7 bases, leaving 13 bases between the germline ends. The germline V gene has CDR1 SGHTA and CDR2 FQGNSA. CDR3 bases: TGTGCCAGCAGCTTAGTAGGGGGGGGTGGGACCCAGTACTTC. Protein product: CASSLVGGGGTQYF.

At least ten counts were recorded for this clonotype. This chain connects TRBV12-3 or TRBV12-4 to TRBJ1-1, with TRBD1 as a possible D gene (5 bases). V was trimmed by 3 bases and J by 0 bases, leaving 8 bases between them. CDR3 length: 14 amino acids. The CDR3 is CASSFSDMNTEAFF. DNA of the CDR3: TGTGCCAGCAGTTTTTCGGACATGAACACTGAAGCTTTCTTT.

This clonotype was observed many times. The rearrangement links TRBV5-1 to TRBJ1-3, with D uncertain. CDR3 length: 15 residues. Germline CDR1 reads SGHRS; CDR2 reads YFSETQ. V was shortened by 6 bases and J by 1 base, with 14 bases between the two germline ends. The CDR3, as DNA: TGCGCCAGCAATCCTCAGCCGGGATCTGGAAACACCATATATTTT. Translation gives CASNPQPGSGNTIYF.

This clonotype was seen ten or more times. This chain links TRBV6-6 with TRBJ2-1; perhaps TRBD2 as D (6 bases). Trimming removed 9 bases at V and 4 bases at J, with 10 bases between. The CDR3 contains 12 residues. Germline CDR1 MNHNY, CDR2 SVGAGI (reference sequence). CDR3 region: CASGGTYNEQFF. CDR3 in DNA: TGTGCCAGTGGGGGGACTTACAATGAGCAGTTCTTC.

This clonotype was picked up many times. The chain couples TRBV5-1 to TRBJ1-1; 8 bases are shared with TRBD1. This CDR3 has 15 residues. With 4 bases clipped from V and 5 bases from J, the junction kept 10 bases outside the gene matches. CDR1 is SGHRS and CDR2 is YFSETQ in the germline V gene. CDR3 residues: CASSGGRTGRTEAFF. As DNA, the CDR3 is TGCGCCAGCAGCGGGGGGCGGACAGGGAGGACTGAAGCTTTCTTT.

This clonotype was seen at least ten times. The chain employs TRBV14 and TRBJ2-1; 9 bases are shared with TRBD2. Germline V gene sequence: CDR1 SGHDN, CDR2 FVKESK. CDR3 length equals 12 residues. V was pared by 0 bases and J by 12 bases, with 0 bases of the junction left unmatched. The CDR3 sequence is CASSQEAGGQFF. The CDR3 coding sequence is TGTGCCAGCAGCCAAGAAGCGGGAGGGCAGTTCTTC.

This clonotype was counted many times. V and J are TRBV10-3 and TRBJ2-7, with 7 bases aligning to TRBD1. V trimming: 4 bases; J trimming: 2 bases; junction bases outside the gene matches: 5. The CDR3 covers 14 residues. CDR1 and CDR2 from the germline V gene are ENHRY and SYGVKD. In DNA, the CDR3 is TGTGCCATCAGTGTGTTGCAGGGGGCCTACGAGCAGTACTTC. Protein: CAISVLQGAYEQYF.